The 15 T cell receptor beta chains presented below share a single source sample, sequenced in a study of blood T cell repertoires in COVID-19. Assay: immunoSEQ multiplex PCR; the TCRdb copy retains only in-frame clones and omits some. This sample has about 150,000 clones, with around nine tenths found just once. Sample: peripheral blood. The source is a woman in her 70s with acute or convalescent COVID-19.

The chain joins TRBV6-6 to TRBJ2-2, with D perhaps TRBD1 (6 bases). The germline CDR1 and CDR2 sequences are MNHNY and SVGAGI (reference sequence). This CDR3 comprises 15 residues. V was pared by 6 bases and J by 5 bases, with 16 bases between. The CDR3 spells CASRLSLQGTGELFF. Here the CDR3 DNA reads TGTGCCAGCAGGCTATCCTTACAGGGTACCGGGGAGCTGTTTTTT.

The chain carries TRBV11-2 and TRBJ2-5; D perhaps matches TRBD2 (5 bases). The CDR3 has 13 amino acids. CDR1 and CDR2 from the germline V gene are SGHAT and FQNNGV. V was trimmed by 2 bases and J by 5 bases, leaving 9 bases between them. The CDR3 region has the DNA TGTGCCAGCAGCTTAAGGAGCGGTGAGACCCAGTACTTC. This translates into CASSLRSGETQYF.

The chain joins TRBV12-3 or TRBV12-4 to TRBJ1-2; D may be TRBD1 (5 bases). V gave up 1 base and J gave up 7 bases, with 10 bases separating them. The CDR3 sequence is 13 residues long. CDR3 DNA sequence: TGTGCCAGCAGTTTAGAGGCGGGGGTTGGCTACACCTTC. Encoded protein: CASSLEAGVGYTF.

The V call is TRBV28, the J call TRBJ1-2, with D unclear. This CDR3 is 16 amino acids long. Germline-derived CDR1 and CDR2 are MDHEN and SYDVKM. V was pared by 6 bases and J by 0 bases, with 17 bases between. The DNA for the CDR3 is TGTGCCAGCAGCGAACGCGGGCCAGGAACTAACTATGGCTACACCTTC. This codes for CASSERGPGTNYGYTF.

This clone was counted between two and nine times. For the CDR3, the DNA is TGTGCCAGCGGGACAGGGGAGGACACTGAAGCTTTCTTT. This translates into CASGTGEDTEAFF. This chain joins TRBV6-5 and TRBJ1-1; 10 bases line up with TRBD1. CDR1 is MNHEY, CDR2 SVGAGI, per germline. The CDR3 is made up of 13 amino acids. After removal of 8 bases from V and 3 bases from J, the junction contained 3 bases not matched to a gene.

This rearrangement joins TRBV11-2 to TRBJ1-1; D gene unclear. The CDR3 has 12 residues. Germline loops: CDR1 SGHAT, CDR2 FQNNGV. The V end lost 1 base, the J end lost 8 bases, and 8 bases lay between the germline ends. In DNA form, the CDR3 reads TGTGCCAGCAGCTTAGGCTCCAGAGAAGCTTTCTTT. Its translation: CASSLGSREAFF.

DNA of the CDR3: TGTGCCAGTAGTCTCTCCGGGACAGGGATTAATTCACCCCTCCACTTT. It codes for CASSLSGTGINSPLHF. V usage is TRBV19 and J usage is TRBJ1-6; 9 positions match TRBD1. The CDR3 covers 16 residues. V lost 5 bases and J lost 6; bases outside the gene matches: 8. CDR1 LNHDA and CDR2 SQIVND come from the germline V gene (reference sequence).

This clone was picked up a small number of times. V usage is TRBV5-8 and J usage is TRBJ1-5, with D tentatively TRBD1 (6 bases). V was trimmed by 2 bases and J by 8 bases, leaving 14 bases between them. This CDR3 comprises 14 residues. Germline V gene data show CDR1 as SGHTS and CDR2 as YDEGEE. Here the CDR3 DNA reads TGTGCCAGCAGCTTCGGCAGGGGAAGCGAGCCCCAGCATTTT. It is translated as CASSFGRGSEPQHF.

The J gene is TRBJ2-7, the V gene TRBV6-2 or TRBV6-3; D may be TRBD2 (6 bases). The CDR3 contains 14 residues. Trimming pared 2 bases from V and 5 bases from J, leaving 13 bases between. Germline V gene data show CDR1 as MNHEY and CDR2 as SVGEGT. CDR3: CASSYGGFRHEQYF. The CDR3, as DNA: TGTGCCAGCAGTTACGGGGGGTTCCGACACGAGCAGTACTTC.

CDR3 sequence: CASTSRYTEAFF. The CDR3 bases are TGTGCCAGCACTTCCAGGTACACTGAAGCTTTCTTT. This chain connects TRBV12-3 or TRBV12-4 to TRBJ1-1, with D uncertain. Trimming stripped 7 bases from V and 3 bases from J, with 9 bases between. The CDR3 is 12 residues long.

The CDR3 nucleotides read TGTGCCAGCAGCTTCGGTTCTTCTGGAAACACCATATATTTT. It is translated as CASSFGSSGNTIYF. The chain combines TRBV5-5 with TRBJ1-3; D remains ambiguous. Germline lookup yields CDR1 SGHKS and CDR2 YYEKEE (reference sequence). V shed 2 bases and J shed 1 base, with 7 bases lying between them. There are 14 residues in the CDR3.

The chain joins TRBV28 to TRBJ1-2; TRBD1 matches 9 bases. Germline CDR1 reads MDHEN; CDR2 reads SYDVKM. The J segment lost 5 bases and the V segment lost 8 bases, leaving 0 bases of the junction unmatched. This CDR3 is built from 11 residues. DNA for the CDR3: TGTGCCAGCGGACAGGGGTATGGCTACACCTTC. Encoded protein: CASGQGYGYTF.

This rearrangement joins TRBV14 to TRBJ1-5; D gene uncertain. Trimming removed 9 bases at V and 1 base at J, with 19 bases between. Germline CDR1 and CDR2: SGHDN and FVKESK. CDR3 length: 16 amino acids. The chain's CDR3 is CASHDLGGCSNQPQHF. The CDR3 nucleotides are TGTGCCAGTCACGACTTGGGAGGGTGCAGCAATCAGCCCCAGCATTTT.

The chain couples TRBV19 to TRBJ2-1; D perhaps matches TRBD2 (5 bases). From germline, CDR1 is LNHDA and CDR2 SQIVND (reference sequence). The CDR3 is made up of 12 amino acids. V lost 6 bases and J lost 11, with 14 bases in between. CDR3: CASSQIREKQFF. Here the CDR3 DNA reads TGTGCCAGTAGCCAGATTAGGGAGAAGCAGTTCTTC.

This clone appeared once. This chain joins TRBV6-5 and TRBJ1-4, with D maybe TRBD1 (5 bases). Trimming cost V 6 bases and J 7 bases, with 18 bases left between them. Germline V CDR1 and CDR2: MNHEY, SVGAGI. The CDR3 sequence is 15 residues long. Here the CDR3 DNA reads TGTGCCAGCAGGGAGAATCCGGGGGTAGGTGAAAAACTGTTTTTT. As protein: CASRENPGVGEKLFF.